This is a list of T cell receptor beta chains from one sample in a study of cytomegalovirus exposure and HLA in healthy donors. Libraries were prepared by immunoSEQ multiplex PCR; TCRdb keeps only in-frame clonotypes and omits some of them. In the table there are 120,000 to 150,000 clones, roughly 80% of which are singletons. The sample consisted of PBMCs. The source of these receptors is a man aged 35-49 years in good health and CMV-seronegative. CDR3s include the opening cysteine and the closing phenylalanine or tryptophan. A D gene is named only where the DNA matches it firmly. Rows may omit the clone size; those that give it use once, few, many or a size class.

abundance	v_gene	d_gene	j_gene	CDR3nt	CDR3aa
few	TRBV4-3	TRBD1	TRBJ1-2	TGCGCCAGCAGCCCTGGGGACAGGGAAAACTATGGCTACACCTTC	CASSPGDRENYGYTF
few	TRBV6-5	-	TRBJ1-5	TGTGCCAGCAGTTACTCTTACAGTCAGCCCCAGCATTTT	CASSYSYSQPQHF
-	TRBV7-2	TRBD2	TRBJ2-2	TGTGCCAGCAGCTTTACTAGCGGGGGAGCCGGGGAGCTGTTTTTT	CASSFTSGGAGELFF
once	TRBV4-1	TRBD2	TRBJ2-5	TGCGCCAGCAGCCAAGAGACTAGCGGGGGGGGGACCCAGTACTTC	CASSQETSGGGTQYF
-	TRBV6-5	TRBD1	TRBJ1-6	TGTGCCAGCAGCACCGGGACAGGGTCCCTCCACTTT	CASSTGTGSLHF
-	TRBV2	TRBD1	TRBJ1-1	TGTGCCAGCAGCCAACGGACGACAGGGCTGAACACTGAAGCTTTCTTT	CASSQRTTGLNTEAFF
-	TRBV6-4	-	TRBJ2-1	TGTGCCAGCAGTTTAGAAGGATCAGGTATAAATGAGCAGTTCTTC	CASSLEGSGINEQFF
-	TRBV27	-	TRBJ2-3	TGTGCCAGCAGTTCCCTAATGGGCTCCCACACAGATACGCAGTATTTT	CASSSLMGSHTDTQYF
-	TRBV7-2	-	TRBJ2-1	TGTGCCAGCAGCTTAGCGGTTAGCTCCTACAATGAGCAGTTCTTC	CASSLAVSSYNEQFF
-	TRBV6-5	-	TRBJ2-7	TGTGCCAGCAGTTACTTGGCGGGTTATTCCTACGAGCAGTACTTC	CASSYLAGYSYEQYF
many	TRBV5-1	-	TRBJ1-1	TGCGCCAGCAGCGGGGACTTTTACACTGAAGCTTTCTTT	CASSGDFYTEAFF
-	TRBV4-2	-	TRBJ1-5	TGTGCCAGCAGCCAAGCTCTGACGGGGGAATATAGCAATCAGCCCCAGCATTTT	CASSQALTGEYSNQPQHF
-	TRBV4-3	TRBD1	TRBJ2-1	TGCGCCAGCAGCCACGGACAGGGGAGGTACAATGAGCAGTTCTTC	CASSHGQGRYNEQFF
-	TRBV11-3	-	TRBJ2-5	TGTGCCAGCAGCTCCTCAGGGGCCACACAAGAGACCCAGTACTTC	CASSSSGATQETQYF
-	TRBV6-5	-	TRBJ1-2	TGTGCCAGCAGTCCGACGGGACACCCTGGAGGCTACACCTTC	CASSPTGHPGGYTF
-	TRBV7-9	-	TRBJ1-1	TGTGCCAGCAGCTTAGTTGGGGGGTCCGGGGGGTCCACTGAAGCTTTCTTT	CASSLVGGSGGSTEAFF
-	TRBV6-5	-	TRBJ2-7	TGTGCCAGCGGGACAATCCCCTACGAGCAGTACTTC	CASGTIPYEQYF
-	TRBV6-5	-	TRBJ2-1	TGTGCCAGCAGTGCTCATGGAGGCAATGAGCAGTTCTTC	CASSAHGGNEQFF
-	TRBV5-1	-	TRBJ2-5	TGCGCCAGCAGCTTGGCCGGAGCCAGCGAGGAGACCCAGTACTTC	CASSLAGASEETQYF
-	TRBV6-1	TRBD1	TRBJ1-2	TGTGCCAGCACCCGGGACAGGAACTATGGCTACACCTTC	CASTRDRNYGYTF
-	TRBV4-1	-	TRBJ2-7	TGCGCCAGCAGCCAAAGAGGTGGCGACGAGCAGTACTTC	CASSQRGGDEQYF
-	TRBV7-9	-	TRBJ1-4	TGTGCCAGCAGGAGAAGCAGGGGCGATAATGAAAAACTGTTTTTT	CASRRSRGDNEKLFF
once	TRBV19	-	TRBJ2-7	TGTGCCAGTAGCAACCCGGGACAATCCTACGAGCAGTACTTC	CASSNPGQSYEQYF
once	TRBV19	-	TRBJ1-6	TGTGCCAGTAAAGATAGTCTCTTAAACTATAATTCACCCCTCCACTTT	CASKDSLLNYNSPLHF
-	TRBV5-1	TRBD1	TRBJ1-1	TGCGCCAGCAGCCGAACCAGGGGGATGAACACTGAAGCTTTCTTT	CASSRTRGMNTEAFF
-	TRBV5-1	TRBD1	TRBJ2-5	TGCGCCAGCAGCTTGGGACCCGGGACAGGGTCGGAGACCCAGTACTTC	CASSLGPGTGSETQYF
-	TRBV28	-	TRBJ1-4	TGTGCCAGCAGTTTAGGCAGGGATGAAAAACTGTTTTTT	CASSLGRDEKLFF
-	TRBV29-1	TRBD1	TRBJ1-2	TGCAGCGTTGAATCGGGCAGGGGGCTGAGCTACACCTTC	CSVESGRGLSYTF
-	TRBV7-8	TRBD2	TRBJ2-3	TGTGCCAGCAGCTCCCACGGACTAGCGGAGGATTGGGATACGCAGTATTTT	CASSSHGLAEDWDTQYF
-	TRBV13	-	TRBJ1-6	TGTGCCAGCAGCGCCGACAGCTCTATTTCACCCCTCCACTTT	CASSADSSISPLHF
-	TRBV11-2	-	TRBJ2-3	TGTGCCAGCAGCTTAGATCCAGGTCCCACAGATACGCAGTATTTT	CASSLDPGPTDTQYF
-	TRBV19	-	TRBJ2-7	TGTGCCAGTAGTATACGAGGGAACAGATACGAGCAGTACTTC	CASSIRGNRYEQYF
-	TRBV10-2	TRBD2	TRBJ2-2	TGCGCCATCCAGGGAGGGGTATACACCGGGGAGCTGTTTTTT	CAIQGGVYTGELFF
-	TRBV5-1	TRBD1	TRBJ2-3	TGCGCCAGCAGCGTGGGACAGCCCACAGATACGCAGTATTTT	CASSVGQPTDTQYF
-	TRBV12-2	-	TRBJ2-7	TGTGCAAGTCGCCCACCGGGACAGGGACGCCTCGACGAGCAGTACTTC	CASRPPGQGRLDEQYF
few	TRBV5-1	TRBD1	TRBJ1-1	TGCGCCAGCAGCTGGGGGGGACAGGGGGCCTTCCCCATGAACACTGAAGCTTTCTTT	CASSWGGQGAFPMNTEAFF
-	TRBV7-8	TRBD2	TRBJ2-5	TGTGCCAGCAGCTTAATCGGGTCCGGGAGGGTTGGGACCCAGTACTTC	CASSLIGSGRVGTQYF
-	TRBV6-5	-	TRBJ2-7	TGTGCCAGCAGCTCCCCCTACGAGCAGTACTTC	CASSSPYEQYF
-	TRBV6-1	-	TRBJ1-4	TGTGCCAGCACCGTGCGGTTGGAGGAAAAACTGTTTTTT	CASTVRLEEKLFF
few	TRBV6-5	-	TRBJ1-5	TGTGCCAGCAGTTCAGGGAATCAGCCCCAGCATTTT	CASSSGNQPQHF
-	TRBV7-2	-	TRBJ2-7	TGTGCCAGCAGCTTATACGGGGAAGCCTACGAGCAGTACTTC	CASSLYGEAYEQYF
-	TRBV5-1	TRBD2	TRBJ2-7	TGCGCCAGCAGCTTGAATACCGGGGGGTCGTCCTACGAGCAGTACTTC	CASSLNTGGSSYEQYF
-	TRBV30	TRBD1	TRBJ1-1	TGTGCCTGGAGTGGACAGGGATCTTCCGAAGCTTTCTTT	CAWSGQGSSEAFF
-	TRBV5-4	-	TRBJ1-1	TGTGCCAGCAGCTTGGGGATTAGCGGGGACACTGAAGCTTTCTTT	CASSLGISGDTEAFF
-	TRBV19	-	TRBJ2-7	TGTGCCAGTAGCGGGGGAAGAAGGTACGAGCAGTACTTC	CASSGGRRYEQYF
-	TRBV19	TRBD1	TRBJ1-4	TGTGCCAGTAGCGGGACAGGGGTACATGAAGGCGCTGGTGAAAAACTGTTTTTT	CASSGTGVHEGAGEKLFF
-	TRBV9	-	TRBJ2-5	TGTGCCAGCAGCCCCAGGAGGGGAGGAGGAGGAGAGACCCAGTACTTC	CASSPRRGGGGETQYF
many	TRBV6-5	-	TRBJ1-3	TGTGCCAGCAGTTACTCGGAGGGGTTCTCTGGAAACACCATATATTTT	CASSYSEGFSGNTIYF
-	TRBV9	TRBD2	TRBJ2-1	TGTGCCAGGGGGGGACTAGCGGGGGCGAATGAGCAGTTCTTC	CARGGLAGANEQFF
-	TRBV5-1	-	TRBJ2-3	TGCGCCAGCAGCTTGGGTCCAACTAGCACAGATACGCAGTATTTT	CASSLGPTSTDTQYF
-	TRBV29-1	-	TRBJ2-7	TGCAGCGCCCGGACAGAGTTCTCCTACGAGCAGTACTTC	CSARTEFSYEQYF
-	TRBV25-1	-	TRBJ1-1	TGTGCCAGTAGGGGGAACACTGAAGCTTTCTTT	CASRGNTEAFF
-	TRBV28	TRBD1	TRBJ1-1	TGTGCCAGCAGGGGACAGGAGAACACTGAAGCTTTCTTT	CASRGQENTEAFF